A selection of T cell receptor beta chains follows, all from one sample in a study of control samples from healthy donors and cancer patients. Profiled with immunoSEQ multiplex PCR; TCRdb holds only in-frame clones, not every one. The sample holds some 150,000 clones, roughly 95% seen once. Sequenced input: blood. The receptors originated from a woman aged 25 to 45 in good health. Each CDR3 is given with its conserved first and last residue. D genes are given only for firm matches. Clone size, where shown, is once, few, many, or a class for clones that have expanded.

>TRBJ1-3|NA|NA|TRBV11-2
TGTGCCAGCAGCTTCCTCGACAGCCCGTTCTCTGGAAACACCATATATTTT
CASSFLDSPFSGNTIYF
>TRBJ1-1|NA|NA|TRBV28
TGTGCCAGCAGTTCCCCCCAGGGAGGGACTGAAGCTTTCTTT
CASSSPQGGTEAFF
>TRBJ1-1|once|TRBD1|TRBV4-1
TGCGCCAGCAGCCTCCCGACAGGGGTTAACACTGAAGCTTTCTTT
CASSLPTGVNTEAFF
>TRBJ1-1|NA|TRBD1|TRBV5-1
TGCGCCAGCAGCACCGGACAGGGTCTGAACACTGAAGCTTTCTTT
CASSTGQGLNTEAFF
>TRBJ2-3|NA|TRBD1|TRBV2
TGTGCCAGCAGTCATGACAGGGTAGATACGCAGTATTTT
CASSHDRVDTQYF
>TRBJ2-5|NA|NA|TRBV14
TGTGCCAGCAGCCACAAGGGAATTAAAGAGACCCAGTACTTC
CASSHKGIKETQYF
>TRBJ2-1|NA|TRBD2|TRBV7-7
TGTGCTAGCAGTTGGGGACTAGCGAATGAGCAGTTCTTC
CASSWGLANEQFF
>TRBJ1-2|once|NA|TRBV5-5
TGTGCCAGCAGCTTGACCCCGGGACACCTCAACTATGGCTACACCTTC
CASSLTPGHLNYGYTF
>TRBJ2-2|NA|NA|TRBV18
TGTGCCAGCTCACGAACGAGCGCCGGGGAGCTGTTTTTT
CASSRTSAGELFF
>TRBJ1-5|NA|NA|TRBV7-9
TGTGCCAGCAGCTTCGGGGGGCTACGGGTAGCCCAGCATTTT
CASSFGGLRVAQHF
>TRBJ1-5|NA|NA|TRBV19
TGTGCCAGTAGTAGCAGGGTCAATCAGCCCCAGCATTTT
CASSSRVNQPQHF
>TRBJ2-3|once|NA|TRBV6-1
TGTGCCAGCAGTGGTTCCGCCACCTTCCCAAGGGGGAATACAGATACGCAGTATTTT
CASSGSATFPRGNTDTQYF
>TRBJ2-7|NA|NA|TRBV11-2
TGTGCCAGCAGCTCCACCCGGGGGGAGCAGTACTTC
CASSSTRGEQYF
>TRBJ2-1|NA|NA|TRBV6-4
TGTGCCAGCAGTGACTCAAGCGGCTCCTACAATGAGCAGTTCTTC
CASSDSSGSYNEQFF
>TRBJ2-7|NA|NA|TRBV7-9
TGTGCCAGCAGCTTAGGGAAGGGCGAGCAGTACTTC
CASSLGKGEQYF
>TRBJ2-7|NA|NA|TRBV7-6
TGTGCCAGCAGCTTACGAGGGACAACCTACGAGCAGTACTTC
CASSLRGTTYEQYF
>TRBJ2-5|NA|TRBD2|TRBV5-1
TGCGCCAGCAGCTTATATGCGGGGGATCAAGAGACCCAGTACTTC
CASSLYAGDQETQYF
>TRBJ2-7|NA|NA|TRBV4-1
TGCGCCAGCAGCCAAGATAGACGCCTGGGTGTCTACGAGCAGTACTTC
CASSQDRRLGVYEQYF
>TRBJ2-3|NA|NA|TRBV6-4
TGTGCCAGCAGTGACTCGGGGTCAGATACGCAGTATTTT
CASSDSGSDTQYF
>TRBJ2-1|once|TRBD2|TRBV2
TGTGCCAGCAGTGCTAGCGGGGGGGCGTATAATGAGCAGTTCTTC
CASSASGGAYNEQFF
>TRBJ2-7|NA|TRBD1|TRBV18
TGTGCCAGCTCACCTGGGGACAGGAGCATATACGAGCAGTACTTC
CASSPGDRSIYEQYF
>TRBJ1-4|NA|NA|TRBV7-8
TGTGCCAGCAGCTCCTCGACGGCAACTAATGAAAAACTGTTTTTT
CASSSSTATNEKLFF
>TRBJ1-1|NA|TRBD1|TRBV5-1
TGCGCCAGCAGTTACGGGACAGTGAACACTGAAGCTTTCTTT
CASSYGTVNTEAFF
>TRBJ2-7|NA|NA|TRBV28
TGTGCCAGCAGTACGACTGCAACCTACGAGCAGTACTTC
CASSTTATYEQYF
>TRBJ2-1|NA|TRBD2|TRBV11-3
TGTGCCAGCAGCTCCGGGAGGTACAATGAGCAGTTCTTC
CASSSGRYNEQFF
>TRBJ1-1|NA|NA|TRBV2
TGTGCCAGCAGGGTTCCCTCTGTGACCGGCGTACTTGAAGCTTTCTTT
CASRVPSVTGVLEAFF
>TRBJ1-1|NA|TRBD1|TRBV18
TGTGCCAGCCGGGACAGGGCAAACACTGAAGCTTTCTTT
CASRDRANTEAFF
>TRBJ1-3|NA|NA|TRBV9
TGTGCCAGCAGCGCGGGACACCTCTCTGGAAACACCATATATTTT
CASSAGHLSGNTIYF
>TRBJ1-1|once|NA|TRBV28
TGTGCCAGCAGTTTAGTCGGCAGCAGAGCTGAAGCTTTCTTT
CASSLVGSRAEAFF
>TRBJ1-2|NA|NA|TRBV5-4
TGTGCCAGCAGCAGCGTCGGGGCTGGTTACTATGGCTACACCTTC
CASSSVGAGYYGYTF
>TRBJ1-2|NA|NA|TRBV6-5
TGTGCCACCGGGGGAGACTATGGCTACACCTTC
CATGGDYGYTF
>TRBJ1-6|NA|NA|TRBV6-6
TGTGCCAGCAGTTATTCCGGGACCACTTACGATCCCCTCCACTTT
CASSYSGTTYDPLHF
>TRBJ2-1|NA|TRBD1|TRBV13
TGTGCCAGCAGCCTAGGGGACAGGGGGATCAATGAGCAGTTCTTC
CASSLGDRGINEQFF
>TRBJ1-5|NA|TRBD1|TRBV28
TGTGCCAGCAGATCCCGGGACAGGGGAAGCAATCAGCCCCAGCATTTT
CASRSRDRGSNQPQHF
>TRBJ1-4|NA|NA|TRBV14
TGTGCCAGCAGCCCTCAAGCAACTAATGAAAAACTGTTTTTT
CASSPQATNEKLFF
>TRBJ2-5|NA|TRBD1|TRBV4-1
TGCGCCAGCAGCCCATGGACAGGGGGCCGGGAGACCCAGTACTTC
CASSPWTGGRETQYF
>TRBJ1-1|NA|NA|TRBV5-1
TGCGCCAGCCGATTCAGCCATCGGGGGCTCGGAGACACTGAAGCTTTCTTT
CASRFSHRGLGDTEAFF
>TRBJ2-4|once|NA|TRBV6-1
TGTGCCAGCAGTGAATTTGGGGGGCCTGCCGGAAACATTCAGTACTTC
CASSEFGGPAGNIQYF
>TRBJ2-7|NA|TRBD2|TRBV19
TGTGCCAGTAGCGGGACTAGCGGAGCCTACGAGCAGTACTTC
CASSGTSGAYEQYF
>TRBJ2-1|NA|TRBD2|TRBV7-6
TGTGCCAGCAGCCTTAGCGGGGGGGCATTCAATGAGCAGTTCTTC
CASSLSGGAFNEQFF
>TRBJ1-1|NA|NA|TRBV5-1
TGCGCCAGCAGCTTGGGCGGCCCGGGACCTGAAGCTTTCTTT
CASSLGGPGPEAFF
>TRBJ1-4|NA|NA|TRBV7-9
TGTGCCAGCAGCTTAGCGCCCCGGGGAGGAACTAATGAAAAACTGTTTTTT
CASSLAPRGGTNEKLFF